Below, 32 T cell receptor beta chains from the same sample are listed, as sequenced in a study of T-cell reconstitution after alpha-beta-depleted transplantation in children. The library targeted TCRbeta and was prepared with unique molecular identifiers. TCRdb processed the PCR reads anew with MiXCR; each CDR3 protein has one entry. The table has about a million distinct CDR3 sequences, around 30% seen once; the top ten hold 25% to 35%. The material sequenced was PBMCs, mostly from graft donor cells, taken 360 days after TCRalphabeta/CD19-depleted stem cell transplant. All receptors come from a boy under three years old who had a stem cell transplant for SCID, so the T cells may come from the graft donor.

The chain joins TRBV4-2 to TRBJ2-6; D possibly corresponds to TRBD1 (5 bases). This CDR3 is 18 amino acids long. The germline V gene has CDR1 LGHNA and CDR2 YNFKEQ. Trimming removed 0 bases from V and 0 bases from J, with 12 bases in between. The DNA for the CDR3 is TGTGCCAGCAGCCAAGAAGGGGCTCCGAGCTCTGGGGCCAACGTCCTGACTTTC. Translation gives CASSQEGAPSSGANVLTF.

This clonotype was detected only a few times. This sequence joins TRBV20-1 and TRBJ2-1; possibly TRBD2 for D (5 bases). V was clipped by 1 base and J by 8 bases, with 18 bases between them. Germline V gene data show CDR1 as DFQATT and CDR2 as SNEGSKA (reference sequence). The CDR3 contains 15 residues. This chain's CDR3 is CSARGNLRGFHEQFF. The CDR3 DNA reads TGCAGTGCTAGAGGCAACCTCAGAGGGTTCCATGAGCAGTTCTTC.

This chain links TRBV12-3 or TRBV12-4 with TRBJ1-1; D is perhaps TRBD1 (5 bases). The V and J ends lost 1 base and 4 bases respectively, with 13 bases between them. This CDR3 region has 15 residues. The DNA of the CDR3 is TGTGCCAGCAGTTTAGGGGATTGGGGGTCCACTGAAGCTTTCTTT. Its translation is CASSLGDWGSTEAFF.

A single count supports this clonotype. V and J are TRBV12-3 or TRBV12-4 and TRBJ1-2; D is perhaps TRBD1 (5 bases). CDR3 size: 14 residues. Trimming removed 5 bases from V and 6 bases from J, with 16 bases in between. The CDR3 reads CASSPGLGQHGYTF. The CDR3 nucleotides are TGTGCCAGCAGTCCGGGACTTGGGCAACATGGCTACACCTTC.

This clonotype appeared a few times. The V and J genes are TRBV6-5 and TRBJ2-3; tentative D call: TRBD2 (6 bases). CDR1 is MNHEY, CDR2 SVGAGI, per germline. V was trimmed by 2 bases and J by 0 bases, leaving 18 bases between them. The CDR3 is made up of 18 amino acids. CDR3 residues: CASSYPNSGVFSTDTQYF. CDR3 DNA: TGTGCCAGCAGTTACCCGAATTCGGGGGTCTTTAGCACAGATACGCAGTATTTT.

The chain combines TRBV29-1 with TRBJ2-5; TRBD1 matches 7 bases. The J segment lost 12 bases and the V segment lost 6 bases, leaving 7 bases of the junction unmatched. CDR1 SQVTM and CDR2 ANQGSEA come from the germline V gene. CDR3 length: 10 residues. As DNA, the CDR3 is TGCAGCGTCACCACAGGGGCTGAGTACTTC. Its protein is CSVTTGAEYF. The whole variable domain, filled in from reference TRBV29-1 and TRBJ2-5, reads SAVISQKPSRDICQRGTSLTIQCQVDSQVTMMFWYRQQPGQSLTLIATANQGSEATYESGFVIDKFPISRPNLTFSTLTVSNMSPEDSSIYLCSVTTGAEYFGPGTRLLVL.

This clonotype was found many times. One end of the junction is discordant with germline, which a read error may explain. The chain has TRBV5-1 and TRBJ2-3, with TRBD2 as a possible D gene (6 bases). The CDR3 has 13 residues. CDR1 SGHRS and CDR2 YFSETQ come from the germline V gene. This CDR3 is CASSFGGGDTQYF. In DNA, the CDR3 is TGTGCCAGCAGTTTTGGGGGAGGAGATACGCAGTATTTT.

The rearrangement uses TRBV5-1 and TRBJ2-2; D remains ambiguous. There are 15 residues in the CDR3. Germline V gene sequence: CDR1 SGHRS, CDR2 YFSETQ. Trimming removed 0 bases from V and 1 base from J, with 7 bases in between. The CDR3, as DNA: TGCGCCAGCAGCTTGGCCGTAGGGAACACCGGGGAGCTGTTTTTT. Its translation is CASSLAVGNTGELFF.

V and J are TRBV12-3 or TRBV12-4 and TRBJ1-1; 10 bases agree with TRBD1. Trimming at V came to 8 bases and at J to 5 bases, leaving 8 bases not matched to a gene. This CDR3 spans 14 amino acids. CDR3 region: CASGSGQGQTEAFF. CDR3 in DNA: TGTGCCAGCGGGTCGGGACAGGGGCAGACTGAAGCTTTCTTT.

This chain connects TRBV6-1 to TRBJ1-5; possible D gene TRBD1, 5 bases. Germline V gene data show CDR1 as MNHNS and CDR2 as SASEGT. V was trimmed by 2 bases and J by 6 bases, leaving 11 bases between them. The CDR3 is 14 amino acids. The CDR3 reads CASSESGSGQPQHF. CDR3 nucleotide sequence: TGTGCCAGCAGTGAATCAGGGAGCGGTCAGCCCCAGCATTTT.

This clonotype came up a few times. The CDR3 DNA reads as TGCAGTGCTCGCCGGAGGGGGGATGAGCAGTTCTTC. Amino acids: CSARRRGDEQFF. The chain recombines TRBV20-1 with TRBJ2-1; D assignment may be TRBD1 or TRBD2 (6 bases each). Germline V gene data show CDR1 as DFQATT and CDR2 as SNEGSKA (reference sequence). The ends were cut back, 5 bases at V and 8 bases at J, with 13 bases in the middle. The CDR3 runs to 12 residues.

This rearrangement joins TRBV20-1 to TRBJ1-1, with TRBD1 as a possible D gene (6 bases). Germline V gives CDR1 DFQATT, CDR2 SNEGSKA (reference sequence). Trimming shortened V by 0 bases and J by 3 bases, and 14 bases separated the two germline ends. The CDR3 has 15 amino acids. The CDR3 DNA follows: TGCAGTGCTAGAGACCAAGGGGGAATCGACACTGAAGCTTTCTTT. Protein: CSARDQGGIDTEAFF.

The genes are TRBV5-1 and TRBJ2-7; TRBD1 agrees at 7 bases. This CDR3 is 14 amino acids long. Germline CDR1 and CDR2: SGHRS and YFSETQ. V shed 4 bases, J shed 2 bases, and the junction held 6 bases outside the gene matches. CDR3 bases: TGCGCCAGCAGCGGGATTGGACAGGCCTACGAGCAGTACTTC. This gives the protein CASSGIGQAYEQYF. Complete variable domain (other parts from reference TRBV5-1 and TRBJ2-7): KAGVTQTPRYLIKTRGQQVTLSCSPISGHRSVSWYQQTPGQGLQFLFEYFSETQRNKGNFPGRFSGRQFSNSRSEMNVSTLELGDSALYLCASSGIGQAYEQYFGPGTRLTVT.

V gene TRBV5-5 combines with J gene TRBJ2-3; 8 bases are shared with TRBD1. In germline, CDR1 is SGHKS, CDR2 YYEKEE (reference sequence). V lost 3 bases and J lost 3; bases outside the gene matches: 6. The CDR3 sequence is 15 residues long. The CDR3 spells CASSSDRVGTDTQYF. In DNA form, the CDR3 reads TGTGCCAGCAGCTCGGACAGGGTAGGGACAGATACGCAGTATTTT.

This clonotype has only a few counts. CDR3 sequence (DNA): TGCAGTGCTAGTAGTCTTACGAAGGGCCACGAGCAGTACTTC. It is translated as CSASSLTKGHEQYF. This chain connects TRBV20-1 to TRBJ2-7, with D unclear. V was clipped by 3 bases and J by 5 bases, with 17 bases between them. The CDR3 covers 14 residues. The V gene's germline CDR1 is DFQATT and CDR2 SNEGSKA (reference sequence).

DNA of the CDR3: TGTGCCAGCAGCCCAAGGGGACTAGCGGGAGGGGAGCTGTTTTTT. This encodes CASSPRGLAGGELFF. V is TRBV5-5 and J is TRBJ2-2; 13 positions agree with TRBD2. Germline V gene lookup returns CDR1 SGHKS and CDR2 YYEKEE (reference sequence). Trimming at V came to 4 bases and at J to 8 bases, leaving 5 bases not matched to a gene. CDR3 length: 15 residues. Complete variable domain (other parts from reference TRBV5-5 and TRBJ2-2): DAGVTQSPTHLIKTRGQQVTLRCSPISGHKSVSWYQQVLGQGPQFIFQYYEKEERGRGNFPDRFSARQFPNYSSELNVNALLLGDSALYLCASSPRGLAGGELFFGEGSRLTVL.

This clonotype showed up just once. V gene TRBV29-1 combines with J gene TRBJ2-2; no clear D. Germline lookup yields CDR1 SQVTM and CDR2 ANQGSEA. The CDR3 is made up of 11 amino acids. V lost 7 bases and J lost 8, with 11 bases in between. DNA of the CDR3: TGCAGCGGCTCCTCGAAGGGGGAGCTGTTTTTT. Protein product: CSGSSKGELFF.

The V gene is TRBV11-2, the J gene TRBJ2-5, with TRBD2 matching over 12 bases. The germline V gene has CDR1 SGHAT and CDR2 FQNNGV. This CDR3 is built from 18 residues. Unmatched junction bases numbered 11, after V lost 4 bases and J lost 2 bases. CDR3 nucleotides: TGTGCCAGCAGCTACAGCCTAGCGGGGGGGCTGCGGCAAGAGACCCAGTACTTC. Translating it yields CASSYSLAGGLRQETQYF. Drawing the rest from reference TRBV11-2 and TRBJ2-5, the complete variable domain is EAGVAQSPRYKIIEKRQSVAFWCNPISGHATLYWYQQILGQGPKLLIQFQNNGVVDDSQLPKDRFSAERLKGVDSTLKIQPAKLEDSAVYLCASSYSLAGGLRQETQYFGPGTRLLVL.

This chain joins TRBV12-3 or TRBV12-4 and TRBJ2-7; tentatively, D is TRBD1 or TRBD2 (6 bases each). The CDR3 length is 15 residues. V dropped 3 bases and J dropped 0 bases, with 12 bases sitting between them. CDR3: CASSFSGEVSYEQYF. The CDR3 DNA reads as TGTGCCAGCAGTTTTTCAGGGGAGGTCTCCTACGAGCAGTACTTC.

This clonotype appeared a few times. The rearrangement joins TRBV20-1 to TRBJ2-7; a weak D match, TRBD1 (6 bases). Per germline, CDR1 DFQATT and CDR2 SNEGSKA (reference sequence). The CDR3 length is 14 residues. The V end was cut by 3 bases, the J end by 1 base, with 13 bases between. CDR3 residues: CSARAQGRSYEQYF. For the CDR3, the DNA is TGCAGTGCTAGGGCTCAGGGGCGATCCTACGAGCAGTACTTC.

In its sample, this clonotype was seen a few times. The chain recombines TRBV7-2 with TRBJ2-5, with 8 bases identical to TRBD2. The junction had 8 bases not matched to a gene; V was cut back by 6 bases and J by 5 bases. The CDR3 contains 14 residues. Germline V CDR1 and CDR2: SGHTA, FQGNSA. This CDR3 reads CASRGGLVRETQYF. CDR3 in DNA: TGTGCCAGCAGAGGGGGACTAGTCAGGGAGACCCAGTACTTC.

This clonotype was recorded a few times. The junction does not match germline at one end; this may be a read error. The chain recombines TRBV5-6 with TRBJ2-1; 9 bases match TRBD2. Germline CDR1 reads SGHDT; CDR2 reads YYEEEE. The CDR3 sequence is 18 residues long. CDR3 protein: CASSLETLAGHSYNERFF. The CDR3 nucleotides read TGTGCCAGCAGCTTGGAGACACTAGCGGGCCACTCCTACAATGAGCGGTTCTTC.

This clonotype was seen a few times. This chain joins TRBV7-8 and TRBJ2-3; tentatively, D is TRBD1 (5 bases). V lost 2 bases and J lost 6, with 18 bases in between. The CDR3 extends over 16 amino acids. Per germline, CDR1 SGHVS and CDR2 FQNEAQ. The CDR3: CASSLRPPGWSDTQYF. The DNA for the CDR3 is TGTGCCAGCAGCTTACGTCCCCCAGGGTGGTCGGATACGCAGTATTTT.

This clonotype was recorded a few times. DNA for the CDR3: TGTGCCAGTAGTGAGACCGGGACAGGGCGGAATGAGCAGTTCTTC. Translating it yields CASSETGTGRNEQFF. The chain combines TRBV19 with TRBJ2-1; TRBD1 agrees at 9 bases. The CDR3 consists of 15 residues. Germline trimming cut 5 bases from V and 7 bases from J; bases unmatched to any gene: 9. Germline V gives CDR1 LNHDA, CDR2 SQIVND (reference sequence).

The chain recombines TRBV12-3 or TRBV12-4 with TRBJ1-1; 7 bases align to TRBD1. The CDR3 consists of 15 residues. The ends lost 7 bases at V and 0 bases at J; junction bases unmatched: 8. This chain's CDR3 is CASNPAGQMNTEAFF. The CDR3 bases are TGTGCCAGCAATCCCGCGGGACAGATGAACACTGAAGCTTTCTTT.

This chain connects TRBV12-3 or TRBV12-4 to TRBJ2-3; D remains unclear. The CDR3 is 15 amino acids. V lost 3 bases to trimming and J lost 1 base, with 11 bases between them. The CDR3 reads CASSFGPTGTDTQYF. The CDR3 region has the DNA TGTGCCAGCAGTTTCGGGCCAACTGGCACAGATACGCAGTATTTT.

The rearrangement joins TRBV5-6 to TRBJ2-3, with 9 bases matching TRBD2. The CDR3 extends over 15 amino acids. CDR1 and CDR2 (germline): SGHDT, YYEEEE. After removal of 5 bases from V and 1 base from J, the junction contained 5 bases not matched to a gene. CDR3 loop: CASSFRTSGTDTQYF. The CDR3 bases are TGTGCCAGCAGTTTCCGGACTAGCGGCACAGATACGCAGTATTTT. Drawing the rest from reference TRBV5-6 and TRBJ2-3, the complete variable domain is DAGVTQSPTHLIKTRGQQVTLRCSPKSGHDTVSWYQQALGQGPQFIFQYYEEEERQRGNFPDRFSGHQFPNYSSELNVNALLLGDSALYLCASSFRTSGTDTQYFGPGTRLTVL.

The CDR3 spells CASSPGGAETQYF. CDR3 nucleotides: TGTGCCAGCAGTCCAGGGGGCGCGGAGACCCAGTACTTC. The V gene is TRBV12-3 or TRBV12-4, the J gene TRBJ2-5; 8 positions match TRBD1. This CDR3 has 13 residues. Trimming removed 5 bases from V and 5 bases from J; junction bases left unmatched: 4.

This clonotype has a handful of counts. The rearrangement links TRBV5-1 to TRBJ2-7; 8 bases fit TRBD1. Unmatched junction bases numbered 6, after V lost 2 bases and J lost 2 bases. The CDR3 spans 15 residues. Looked up from germline, CDR1 is SGHRS and CDR2 is YFSETQ. DNA of the CDR3: TGCGCCAGCAGCTTTTTGACAGGGGATCCCTACGAGCAGTACTTC. Protein sequence: CASSFLTGDPYEQYF. Combining the CDR3 with reference TRBV5-1 and TRBJ2-7 gives the whole variable domain KAGVTQTPRYLIKTRGQQVTLSCSPISGHRSVSWYQQTPGQGLQFLFEYFSETQRNKGNFPGRFSGRQFSNSRSEMNVSTLELGDSALYLCASSFLTGDPYEQYFGPGTRLTVT.

The V and J genes are TRBV7-2 and TRBJ1-3, with D unresolved. Germline V gene sequence: CDR1 SGHTA, CDR2 FQGNSA. The CDR3 covers 13 residues. The germline V and J ends were trimmed by 4 bases and 1 base, with 5 bases remaining between them. The CDR3 DNA reads TGTGCCAGCAGCTCAGTTTCTGGAAACACCATATATTTT. It specifies CASSSVSGNTIYF. Using reference TRBV7-2 and TRBJ1-3 for the parts outside the CDR3, the full variable domain is GAGVSQSPSNKVTEKGKDVELRCDPISGHTALYWYRQSLGQGLEFLIYFQGNSAPDKSGLPSDRFSAERTGGSVSTLTIQRTQQEDSAVYLCASSSVSGNTIYFGEGSWLTVV.

At least ten counts were recorded for this clonotype. The rearrangement links TRBV12-3 or TRBV12-4 to TRBJ2-3, with TRBD1 matching 9 bases. The V gene end was trimmed by 5 bases and the J gene end by 10 bases; junction bases not matched to a gene: 7. This CDR3 is built from 13 residues. CDR3 bases: TGTGCCAGCAGTCTCGGCGGACAGGGGCCGCAGTATTTT. Amino acid sequence: CASSLGGQGPQYF.

The V and J genes are TRBV7-2 and TRBJ2-2; D is possibly TRBD2 (5 bases). The CDR3 contains 16 residues. Trimming pared 10 bases from V and 2 bases from J, leaving 20 bases between. Germline V gene lookup returns CDR1 SGHTA and CDR2 FQGNSA. Written as DNA, the CDR3 is TGTGCCACCCAGCGGACTCCAGGTTCCAACACCGGGGAGCTGTTTTTT. It is translated as CATQRTPGSNTGELFF.